These 20 T cell receptor beta chains were all obtained from the same sample, sequenced in a study of blood T cell repertoires in COVID-19. Using immunoSEQ multiplex PCR, the repertoire was profiled, and TCRdb retains in-frame clones only, with some absent. The sample includes about 36,000 clones, roughly four fifths of them seen just once. Sequencing input: peripheral blood. Receptors were obtained from a human donor in a cohort sampled during active or convalescent COVID-19. The donor label of this sample is uncertain.

The rearrangement joins TRBV7-2 to TRBJ1-2; 8 bases are a match to TRBD1. Germline loops: CDR1 SGHTA, CDR2 FQGNSA. With 5 bases clipped from V and 4 bases from J, the junction kept 15 bases outside the gene matches. This CDR3 is 17 amino acids long. The CDR3 region has the DNA TGTGCCAGCAGCATGGACAGGGCTCAAACCCCGCCCTATGGCTACACCTTC. Translating gives CASSMDRAQTPPYGYTF.

The chain combines TRBV5-5 with TRBJ2-2; perhaps TRBD2 as D (6 bases). Germline loops: CDR1 SGHKS, CDR2 YYEKEE (reference sequence). The CDR3 has 14 amino acids. Trimming left V 6 bases short and J 1 base short, with 10 bases between. CDR3 amino acids: CASTAGGNTGELFF. In nucleotides, the CDR3 is TGTGCCAGCACCGCCGGGGGGAACACCGGGGAGCTGTTTTTT.

This clone was counted a few times. The V gene is TRBV11-2, the J gene TRBJ1-6; D perhaps matches TRBD1 (5 bases). The CDR3 runs 15 residues. Germline assignment: CDR1 SGHAT and CDR2 FQNNGV. Trimming stripped 5 bases from V and 10 bases from J, with 18 bases between. CDR3 in amino acids: CASSMIVGTGSPLHF. In DNA, the CDR3 is TGTGCCAGCAGCATGATTGTGGGGACTGGGTCACCCCTCCACTTT.

In this sample, this clone turned up once. The rearrangement uses TRBV30 and TRBJ2-1, with D tentatively TRBD1 (5 bases). The CDR3 sequence is 13 residues long. Germline V gives CDR1 GTSNPN, CDR2 SVGIG (reference sequence). V lost 1 base to trimming and J lost 2 bases, with 6 bases between them. The CDR3, as DNA: TGTGCCTGGAGTGAACAGGCCTACAATGAGCAGTTCTTC. Amino acid sequence: CAWSEQAYNEQFF.

V gene TRBV12-5 combines with J gene TRBJ2-7, with 8 bases that match TRBD2. Losses at the gene ends were 7 bases for V and 3 bases for J; bases not matched to a gene: 14. CDR3 length: 16 residues. Per germline, CDR1 LGHNT and CDR2 FRNRAP. CDR3 amino acids: CASASYGVAGLYEQYF. CDR3 sequence (DNA): TGTGCTAGTGCCTCCTACGGGGTAGCGGGACTCTACGAGCAGTACTTC.

The chain combines TRBV6-6 with TRBJ1-2; D is uncertain. CDR3 length equals 14 residues. The V end lost 5 bases, the J end lost 4 bases, and 14 bases lay between the germline ends. In germline, CDR1 is MNHNY, CDR2 SVGAGI (reference sequence). CDR3 loop: CASSGVRGSYGYTF. The DNA for the CDR3 is TGTGCCAGCAGTGGGGTTCGGGGTTCCTATGGCTACACCTTC.

The chain uses TRBV5-1 and TRBJ2-7; D is possibly TRBD1 (6 bases). CDR3 length: 12 amino acids. The ends were cut back, 2 bases at V and 4 bases at J, with 7 bases in the middle. CDR1 SGHRS and CDR2 YFSETQ come from the germline V gene. The CDR3 DNA reads TGCGCCAGCAGCTTACAGGGTTACGAGCAGTACTTC. This codes for CASSLQGYEQYF.

The chain is built from TRBV19 and TRBJ2-3; D call uncertain. The CDR3 has 13 residues. Trimming removed 4 bases from V and 6 bases from J, with 11 bases in between. The germline V gene has CDR1 LNHDA and CDR2 SQIVND (reference sequence). The CDR3 DNA is TGTGCCAGTAGTACCTTTCTCTTCGATACGCAGTATTTT. Encoded protein: CASSTFLFDTQYF. The variable domain in full, with the rest retrieved from reference TRBV19 and TRBJ2-3, is DGGITQSPKYLFRKEGQNVTLSCEQNLNHDAMYWYRQDPGQGLRLIYYSQIVNDFQKGDIAEGYSVSREKKESFPLTVTSAQKNPTAFYLCASSTFLFDTQYFGPGTRLTVL.

The V call is TRBV5-1, the J call TRBJ2-7, with 8 bases fitting TRBD2. This CDR3 comprises 16 residues. Germline CDR1 reads SGHRS; CDR2 reads YFSETQ. Trimming removed 2 bases from V and 5 bases from J; junction bases left unmatched: 12. The CDR3 protein is CASSLDPSGRGNEQYF. The CDR3 region has the DNA TGCGCCAGCAGCTTAGACCCCAGCGGGAGAGGTAACGAGCAGTACTTC.

The chain employs TRBV10-2 and TRBJ2-7; TRBD2 aligns across 13 bases. Trimming removed 0 bases from V and 7 bases from J; junction bases left unmatched: 3. The germline V gene has CDR1 WSHSY and CDR2 SAAADI. The CDR3 extends over 15 amino acids. CDR3 nucleotide sequence: TGCGCCAGCAGTGAGTCTACTAGCGGGAGGGCTGAGCAGTACTTC. Protein: CASSESTSGRAEQYF.

The chain has TRBV7-2 and TRBJ2-1, with a tentative D call TRBD1 (5 bases). The CDR3 length is 15 residues. Trimming shortened V by 2 bases and J by 0 bases, and 8 bases separated the two germline ends. The germline gives CDR1 SGHTA, CDR2 FQGNSA. The CDR3 DNA sequence: TGTGCCAGCAGCTTAAGGGGCAGCTCCTACAATGAGCAGTTCTTC. Residues: CASSLRGSSYNEQFF.

The chain links TRBV29-1 to TRBJ1-6; TRBD1 might be the D (6 bases). CDR1 is SQVTM and CDR2 is ANQGSEA in the germline V gene. CDR3 length equals 12 residues. V was clipped by 8 bases and J by 5 bases, with 10 bases between them. CDR3 DNA sequence: TGCAGCATAAGGACAGATAATTCACCCCTCCACTTT. It yields the protein CSIRTDNSPLHF.

The CDR3 region has the DNA TGTGCCAGCAGCTTCTCGACTAGCGGGAGCTCCTACGAGCAGTACTTC. This codes for CASSFSTSGSSYEQYF. This sequence joins TRBV4-2 and TRBJ2-7; 12 bases align to TRBD2. V lost 5 bases, J lost 0 bases, and 5 bases stayed unmatched. This CDR3 has 16 amino acids. The germline V gene encodes CDR1 LGHNA and CDR2 YNFKEQ.

The chain has TRBV18 and TRBJ2-2, with TRBD2 as a possible D gene (6 bases). The CDR3 consists of 16 residues. From germline, CDR1 is KGHSH and CDR2 LQKENI. Trimming took off 6 bases at V and 7 bases at J, with 21 bases between the two ends. CDR3 loop: CASSQSWRERGGELFF. CDR3 DNA sequence: TGTGCCAGCTCCCAATCCTGGCGGGAAAGAGGCGGGGAGCTGTTTTTT.

This clone came up many times. The V call is TRBV6-7, the J call TRBJ2-7, with 11 bases matching TRBD2. TRBV6-7 is noted as an ORF with a role that remains uncertain. CDR3 length: 16 amino acids. V lost 4 bases and J lost 2; bases outside the gene matches: 7. The CDR3 region has the DNA TGTGCCAGCAGTTTCCCCGGGACTAGCGGCACCTACGAGCAGTACTTC. Translating it yields CASSFPGTSGTYEQYF.

The rearrangement uses TRBV6-5 and TRBJ2-7; the D is unclear. CDR3 length: 12 amino acids. Germline CDR1 MNHEY, CDR2 SVGAGI. V dropped 1 base and J dropped 6 bases, with 7 bases sitting between them. Here the CDR3 reads CASSYYPGEQYF. As DNA, the CDR3 is TGTGCCAGCAGTTACTACCCGGGCGAGCAGTACTTC.

This clone was counted between two and nine times. DNA for the CDR3: TGCGCCAGCAGCTTGAATACCGGTACCTATGGCTACACCTTC. Protein: CASSLNTGTYGYTF. The genes are TRBV5-1 and TRBJ1-2; no definite D call. The V end was cut by 1 base, the J end by 4 bases, with 11 bases between. CDR1 is SGHRS and CDR2 is YFSETQ in the germline V gene. There are 14 residues in the CDR3.

V and J are TRBV7-2 and TRBJ2-1; D remains ambiguous. Germline lookup yields CDR1 SGHTA and CDR2 FQGNSA. V lost 6 bases to trimming and J lost 4 bases, with 13 bases between them. The CDR3 is 14 amino acids. The CDR3 DNA follows: TGTGCCAGCAGTCCGGGTCCAACTTACAATGAGCAGTTCTTC. Amino acid sequence: CASSPGPTYNEQFF.

The CDR3 reads CASSQDNGQGHDEQFF. The CDR3 DNA follows: TGTGCCAGCAGCCAAGATAATGGGCAGGGTCACGATGAGCAGTTCTTC. The chain joins TRBV4-2 to TRBJ2-1; D is possibly TRBD1 (5 bases). V was trimmed by 0 bases and J by 8 bases, leaving 17 bases between them. The length of the CDR3 is 16 residues. Germline loops: CDR1 LGHNA, CDR2 YNFKEQ.

The chain links TRBV6-2 or TRBV6-3 to TRBJ2-1, with D unresolved. CDR1 and CDR2 (germline): MNHEY, SVGEGT. V was trimmed by 6 bases and J by 5 bases, leaving 11 bases between them. The CDR3 length is 13 residues. This CDR3 reads CASSFLSDNEQFF. As DNA, the CDR3 is TGTGCCAGCAGCTTCTTATCAGACAATGAGCAGTTCTTC.